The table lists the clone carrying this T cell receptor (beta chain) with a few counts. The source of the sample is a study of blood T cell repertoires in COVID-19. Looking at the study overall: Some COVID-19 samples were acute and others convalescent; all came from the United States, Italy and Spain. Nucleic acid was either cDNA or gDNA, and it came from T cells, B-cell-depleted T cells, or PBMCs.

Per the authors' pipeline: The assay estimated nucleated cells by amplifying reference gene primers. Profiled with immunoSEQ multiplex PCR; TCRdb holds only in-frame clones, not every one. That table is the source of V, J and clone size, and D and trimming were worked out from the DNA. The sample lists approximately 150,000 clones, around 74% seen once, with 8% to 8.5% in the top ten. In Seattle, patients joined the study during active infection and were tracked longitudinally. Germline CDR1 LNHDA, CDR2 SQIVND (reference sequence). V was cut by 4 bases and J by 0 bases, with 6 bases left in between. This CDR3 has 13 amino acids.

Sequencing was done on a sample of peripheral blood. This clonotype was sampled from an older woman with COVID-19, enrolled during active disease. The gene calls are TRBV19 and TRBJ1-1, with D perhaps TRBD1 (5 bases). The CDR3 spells CASSTQVNTEAFF. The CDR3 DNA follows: TGTGCCAGTAGTACACAGGTGAACACTGAAGCTTTCTTT.